Listed here is a single TCR beta chain. The sample comes from a study of blood T cell repertoires in COVID-19. Study in general: The samples span acute and convalescent COVID-19 from the United States, Italy and Spain. T cells, B-cell-depleted T cells, or PBMCs provided the cDNA or gDNA that served as material.

Per the authors' pipeline: The authors estimated nucleated cell counts from reference gene primer amplification. Clones were read by immunoSEQ multiplex PCR, and TCRdb kept only the in-frame ones, dropping some. D and trimming come from the DNA, and the V and J calls and clone size come from that table. The table lists 55,000 to 70,000 clones, roughly 90% of them singletons. There are 19 residues in the CDR3. V was pared by 2 bases and J by 3 bases, with 25 bases between. Germline V gene sequence: CDR1 SGHRS, CDR2 YFSETQ. The gene calls are TRBV5-1 and TRBJ2-3; weak D call: TRBD1 (6 bases). This receptor was obtained from a woman aged 50 to 60 with active or convalescent COVID-19. The specimen sequenced was peripheral blood. CDR3 in DNA: TGCGCCAGCAGCTTCTACCAGCTACAGGGAACGGGGTTGACAGATACGCAGTATTTT. The encoded protein is CASSFYQLQGTGLTDTQYF. Complete variable domain (other parts from reference TRBV5-1 and TRBJ2-3): KAGVTQTPRYLIKTRGQQVTLSCSPISGHRSVSWYQQTPGQGLQFLFEYFSETQRNKGNFPGRFSGRQFSNSRSEMNVSTLELGDSALYLCASSFYQLQGTGLTDTQYFGPGTRLTVL.